Following are 29 T cell receptor beta chains from one sample sequenced in a study of shared clonotypes between healthy human individuals. The protocol was immunoSEQ multiplex PCR, while the TCRdb copy is restricted to in-frame clones and leaves out a portion. The table lists around 2.5 million clones, more than 85% of them singletons. Sequencing used naive CD4+ T cells from PBMCs. Subset: CD45RA+ positively selected. These receptors were obtained from a man younger than 35 in good health. Some clones in this sample may be carry-over from other donors' samples.

This clone has a single count. The chain joins TRBV5-5 to TRBJ1-2; no clear D gene. V was trimmed by 0 bases and J by 8 bases, leaving 14 bases between them. CDR1 and CDR2 from the germline V gene are SGHKS and YYEKEE (reference sequence). The CDR3 loop spans 14 amino acids. The CDR3 reads CASSLVKTDPGYTF. CDR3 DNA sequence: TGTGCCAGCAGCTTGGTGAAAACAGATCCAGGCTACACCTTC. The full variable domain, in which reference TRBV5-5 and TRBJ1-2 provide the parts outside the CDR3, is DAGVTQSPTHLIKTRGQQVTLRCSPISGHKSVSWYQQVLGQGPQFIFQYYEKEERGRGNFPDRFSARQFPNYSSELNVNALLLGDSALYLCASSLVKTDPGYTFGSGTRLTVV.

The chain uses TRBV5-1 and TRBJ1-1; 7 bases agree with TRBD1. The V and J ends lost 0 bases and 7 bases, in that order; junction bases with no gene match: 6. This CDR3 is built from 14 residues. Germline V gene sequence: CDR1 SGHRS, CDR2 YFSETQ. The DNA of the CDR3 is TGCGCCAGCAGCTTGGCTCGGGACAGTGGTGAAGCTTTCTTT. Translation gives CASSLARDSGEAFF.

The rearrangement links TRBV2 to TRBJ2-1; 7 positions agree with TRBD2. The CDR3 sequence is 14 residues long. Germline CDR1 reads SNHLY; CDR2 reads FYNNEI. J lost 0 bases, V lost 5 bases, and 1 base had no gene match. The CDR3 reads CASSSGISYNEQFF. Written as DNA, the CDR3 is TGTGCCAGCAGTAGCGGGATCTCCTACAATGAGCAGTTCTTC.

This clone was picked up one time. The chain has TRBV7-3 and TRBJ2-3; unclear D gene. The V and J ends lost 5 bases and 10 bases respectively, with 16 bases between them. CDR1 and CDR2 (germline): SGHTA, FQGTGA. The CDR3 has 13 amino acids. CDR3 bases: TGTGCCAGCAGCCCGCAAGAGAGACAACCGCAGTATTTT. Protein: CASSPQERQPQYF. The full variable domain, its missing parts supplied by reference TRBV7-3 and TRBJ2-3, is GAGVSQTPSNKVTEKGKYVELRCDPISGHTALYWYRQSLGQGPEFLIYFQGTGAADDSGLPNDRFFAVRPEGSVSTLKIQRTERGDSAVYLCASSPQERQPQYFGPGTRLTVL.

This chain joins TRBV7-2 and TRBJ2-1; D possibly corresponds to TRBD2 (6 bases). The CDR3 runs 17 residues. CDR1 and CDR2 from the germline V gene are SGHTA and FQGNSA. Trimming removed 2 bases from V and 5 bases from J, with 19 bases in between. DNA of the CDR3: TGTGCCAGCAGCTTATCTGTCTTTAGCGGAGTTAACAATGAGCAGTTCTTC. Its translation is CASSLSVFSGVNNEQFF.

This chain connects TRBV6-1 to TRBJ1-5, with a possible D match to TRBD1 (5 bases). CDR1 MNHNS and CDR2 SASEGT come from the germline V gene. Trimming pared 5 bases from V and 3 bases from J, leaving 8 bases between. The CDR3 is 13 amino acids. CDR3: CASSWDDNQPQHF. DNA of the CDR3: TGTGCCAGCAGTTGGGACGACAATCAGCCCCAGCATTTT.

Here the CDR3 reads CASSTGQPNTEAFF. CDR3 bases: TGTGCCAGCAGCACGGGACAGCCGAACACTGAAGCTTTCTTT. The chain has TRBV6-5 and TRBJ1-1, with 7 positions matching TRBD1. With V trimmed by 6 bases and J by 1 base, 5 bases remained unmatched. The germline V gene encodes CDR1 MNHEY and CDR2 SVGAGI. The CDR3 runs 14 residues.

This clone occurred once. The chain employs TRBV19 and TRBJ1-1; possibly TRBD1 for D (5 bases). Germline V gene sequence: CDR1 LNHDA, CDR2 SQIVND (reference sequence). The CDR3 has 14 residues. The V gene lost 6 bases and the J gene lost 4 bases, with 15 bases spanning the gap. The CDR3 sequence: CASREGPAGTEAFF. The CDR3 bases are TGTGCCAGTAGGGAGGGGCCCGCGGGCACTGAAGCTTTCTTT.

The rearrangement links TRBV9 to TRBJ1-3; 7 bases align to TRBD1. Germline loops: CDR1 SGDLS, CDR2 YYNGEE. The CDR3 totals 16 residues. The V segment lost 0 bases and the J segment 3 bases; nucleotides outside the gene matches: 6. The CDR3 nucleotides are TGTGCCAGCAGCGTAGAGGGACAGACCTTTGGAAACACCATATATTTT. Its translation: CASSVEGQTFGNTIYF.

Of note for this clone: This sample includes further DNA sequences coding for the same CDR3. The chain carries TRBV2 and TRBJ2-5, with D uncertain. With 4 bases removed from V and 2 bases from J, the gap between germline ends came to 5 bases. The germline gives CDR1 SNHLY, CDR2 FYNNEI. The CDR3 is 12 residues long. The CDR3 loop reads CASSGGQETQYF. In nucleotides, the CDR3 is TGTGCCAGCAGTGGAGGACAAGAGACCCAGTACTTC.

The chain couples TRBV7-9 to TRBJ1-2; D is undetermined. Trimming took off 0 bases at V and 4 bases at J, with 12 bases between the two ends. Looked up from germline, CDR1 is SEHNR and CDR2 is FQNEAQ (reference sequence). This CDR3 has 15 residues. The CDR3 nucleotides read TGTGCCAGCAGCTTAGCCCACGCAGACGCCTATGGCTACACCTTC. Amino acid sequence: CASSLAHADAYGYTF.

The chain recombines TRBV7-3 with TRBJ2-2, with 7 bases aligning to TRBD1. Germline loops: CDR1 SGHTA, CDR2 FQGTGA. This CDR3 is built from 16 residues. V was clipped by 5 bases and J by 1 base; unmatched bases: 7. The CDR3 reads CASSLQGTENTGELFF. The CDR3 bases are TGTGCCAGCAGCCTGCAGGGGACAGAGAACACCGGGGAGCTGTTTTTT.

V gene TRBV5-6 combines with J gene TRBJ2-7; D is unclear. Germline V gene sequence: CDR1 SGHDT, CDR2 YYEEEE. The CDR3 totals 14 residues. The V and J ends lost 2 bases and 3 bases respectively, with 12 bases between them. CDR3 sequence reads: CASSLTGPLYEQYF. The CDR3 bases are TGTGCCAGCAGCTTAACCGGACCCCTCTACGAGCAGTACTTC. Full variable domain (rest looked up from reference TRBV5-6 and TRBJ2-7): DAGVTQSPTHLIKTRGQQVTLRCSPKSGHDTVSWYQQALGQGPQFIFQYYEEEERQRGNFPDRFSGHQFPNYSSELNVNALLLGDSALYLCASSLTGPLYEQYFGPGTRLTVT.

In this sample, this clone turned up a few times. This chain links TRBV27 with TRBJ1-2, with 8 nucleotides matching TRBD1. The ends lost 6 bases at V and 5 bases at J; junction bases unmatched: 8. Germline V gives CDR1 MNHEY, CDR2 SMNVEV (reference sequence). This CDR3 has 14 residues. In DNA form, the CDR3 reads TGTGCCAGCAGGGGGACAGGTGCAATTTATGGCTACACCTTC. This sequence encodes CASRGTGAIYGYTF.

The J gene is TRBJ2-1, the V gene TRBV18, with D unclear. Trimming pared 3 bases from V and 6 bases from J, leaving 15 bases between. There are 15 residues in the CDR3. Germline assignment: CDR1 KGHSH and CDR2 LQKENI. In DNA form, the CDR3 reads TGTGCCAGCTCACCGCAGGTCGCCGGTTCCAATGAGCAGTTCTTC. This translates into CASSPQVAGSNEQFF.

This chain connects TRBV7-3 to TRBJ2-3; D is ambiguous. The germline CDR1 and CDR2 sequences are SGHTA and FQGTGA. With 2 bases removed from V and 2 bases from J, the gap between germline ends came to 8 bases. CDR3 size: 14 residues. CDR3 nucleotide sequence: TGTGCCAGCAGCTTACACGCAAACACAGATACGCAGTATTTT. It yields the protein CASSLHANTDTQYF.

The chain is built from TRBV6-5 and TRBJ2-7; 12 bases match TRBD2. J lost 7 bases, V lost 0 bases, and 7 bases had no gene match. Germline CDR1 and CDR2: MNHEY and SVGAGI. This CDR3 spans 16 amino acids. The chain's CDR3 is CASSYSGLAGSGEQYF. The CDR3 coding sequence is TGTGCCAGCAGTTACTCGGGACTAGCGGGCTCTGGGGAGCAGTACTTC.

As regards this clone: Other DNA sequences from this sample encode an identical CDR3 as well. The rearrangement uses TRBV7-2 and TRBJ2-1, with 13 positions matching TRBD2. The ends lost 3 bases at V and 5 bases at J; junction bases unmatched: 1. Germline CDR1 SGHTA, CDR2 FQGNSA. This CDR3 has 15 residues. The CDR3 loop is CASSLGLAGHNEQFF. CDR3 nucleotide sequence: TGTGCCAGCAGCTTGGGACTAGCGGGGCACAATGAGCAGTTCTTC.

The CDR3 is CASSLNLSPTYEQYF. Written as DNA, the CDR3 is TGTGCCAGCAGCTTAAATCTCTCCCCCACCTACGAGCAGTACTTC. The rearrangement joins TRBV5-4 to TRBJ2-7, with unresolved D. The CDR3 loop spans 15 amino acids. Germline V lookup: CDR1 SGHNT, CDR2 YYREEE (reference sequence). The V end lost 2 bases, the J end lost 2 bases, and 14 bases lay between the germline ends.

CDR3 region: CATASLTTALTTDEQYF. CDR3 DNA sequence: TGTGCCACCGCTTCTCTTACCACAGCCCTCACGACCGACGAGCAGTACTTC. The chain is built from TRBV27 and TRBJ2-7; D not certain. CDR3 size: 17 residues. V lost 10 bases and J lost 5, with 30 bases in between. Germline V CDR1 and CDR2: MNHEY, SMNVEV (reference sequence).

The chain couples TRBV19 to TRBJ2-1; TRBD2 agrees at 9 bases. The CDR3 spans 17 residues. Germline V gene data show CDR1 as LNHDA and CDR2 as SQIVND (reference sequence). V was clipped by 3 bases and J by 9 bases; unmatched bases: 15. In DNA form, the CDR3 reads TGTGCCAGTAGTATCATTCCTCTAGCGGGAAGGACCGGTGAGCAGTTCTTC. This encodes CASSIIPLAGRTGEQFF.

The rearrangement joins TRBV11-2 to TRBJ1-2; perhaps TRBD1 as D (6 bases). Trimming shortened V by 5 bases and J by 8 bases, and 18 bases separated the two germline ends. CDR1 is SGHAT and CDR2 is FQNNGV in the germline V gene. The CDR3 has 14 amino acids. CDR3 DNA: TGTGCCAGCAGCCCCAGATACAGGGTGGGCGGCTACACCTTC. Translated, it gives CASSPRYRVGGYTF.

The chain joins TRBV5-4 to TRBJ2-1, with 9 bases aligning to TRBD1. Germline V gives CDR1 SGHNT, CDR2 YYREEE (reference sequence). V gave up 3 bases and J gave up 2 bases; unmatched junction bases: 3. This CDR3 spans 15 amino acids. The DNA for the CDR3 is TGTGCCAGCAGCTCTAGACAGGGGGCCTACAATGAGCAGTTCTTC. It yields the protein CASSSRQGAYNEQFF.

This clone was counted once. This chain joins TRBV19 and TRBJ2-7; a possible D gene is TRBD1 (5 bases). The CDR3 has 12 amino acids. The V and J ends lost 7 bases and 1 base respectively, with 8 bases between them. CDR1 is LNHDA and CDR2 is SQIVND in the germline V gene (reference sequence). DNA for the CDR3: TGTGCCAGTATTGGGGCTTCCTACGAGCAGTACTTC. Its protein product is CASIGASYEQYF.

The J gene is TRBJ1-5, the V gene TRBV4-3, with D hard to call. CDR1 is LGHNA, CDR2 YSLEER, per germline. Trimming cost V 3 bases and J 4 bases, with 19 bases left between them. CDR3 length equals 17 residues. The CDR3 coding sequence is TGCGCCAGCAGCCAGAGGGCTTTTTCCGACGGGAATCAGCCCCAGCATTTT. Translation: CASSQRAFSDGNQPQHF.

The chain carries TRBV5-4 and TRBJ2-3; perhaps TRBD2 as D (6 bases). Trimming cost V 3 bases and J 5 bases, with 16 bases left between them. CDR1 is SGHNT and CDR2 is YYREEE in the germline V gene (reference sequence). The CDR3 sequence is 15 residues long. DNA of the CDR3: TGTGCCAGCAGCTCCACCGGGGGAGGTGGAGATACGCAGTATTTT. This codes for CASSSTGGGGDTQYF. The complete variable domain, with remaining parts taken from reference TRBV5-4 and TRBJ2-3, reads ETGVTQSPTHLIKTRGQQVTLRCSSQSGHNTVSWYQQALGQGPQFIFQYYREEENGRGNFPPRFSGLQFPNYSSELNVNALELDDSALYLCASSSTGGGGDTQYFGPGTRLTVL.

Details on this clone: One end of the junction is discordant with germline, which a read error may explain. This chain connects TRBV5-1 to TRBJ2-1; 7 nucleotides match TRBD2. Germline V gene sequence: CDR1 SGHRS, CDR2 YFSETQ. This CDR3 has 13 amino acids. For the CDR3, the DNA is TGCGCCAGCAGCACCCTAGCGGACATGGAGCTGTTCTTC. Translation: CASSTLADMELFF. The full variable domain, completed using reference TRBV5-1 and TRBJ2-1, is KAGVTQTPRYLIKTRGQQVTLSCSPISGHRSVSWYQQTPGQGLQFLFEYFSETQRNKGNFPGRFSGRQFSNSRSEMNVSTLELGDSALYLCASSTLADMELFFGPGTRLTVL.

The J gene is TRBJ2-1, the V gene TRBV28; D could derive from TRBD1 or TRBD2 (5 bases each). Trimming left V 5 bases short and J 9 bases short, with 17 bases between. This CDR3 is built from 14 residues. The germline V gene has CDR1 MDHEN and CDR2 SYDVKM. The chain's CDR3 is CASSQPAVGGEQFF. The CDR3 DNA follows: TGTGCCAGCAGTCAACCGGCGGTTGGGGGTGAGCAGTTCTTC.

CDR3 DNA: TGTGCCAGCAGCTTAGGGACTAGCGGGAGCTCGGGGGAGCAGTACTTC. Amino acids: CASSLGTSGSSGEQYF. This chain connects TRBV7-9 to TRBJ2-7, with 13 nucleotides matching TRBD2. Germline assignment: CDR1 SEHNR and CDR2 FQNEAQ (reference sequence). Losses at the gene ends were 1 base for V and 7 bases for J; bases not matched to a gene: 7. The CDR3 consists of 16 residues.